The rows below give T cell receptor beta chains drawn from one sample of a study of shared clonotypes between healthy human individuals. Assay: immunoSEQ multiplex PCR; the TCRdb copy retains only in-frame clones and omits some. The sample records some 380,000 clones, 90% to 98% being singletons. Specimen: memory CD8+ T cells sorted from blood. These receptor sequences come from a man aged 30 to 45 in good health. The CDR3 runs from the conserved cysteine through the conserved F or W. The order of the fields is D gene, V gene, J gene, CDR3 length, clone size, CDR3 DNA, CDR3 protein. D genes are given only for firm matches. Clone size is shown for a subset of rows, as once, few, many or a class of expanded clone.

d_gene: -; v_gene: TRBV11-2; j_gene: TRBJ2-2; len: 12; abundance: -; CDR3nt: TGTGCCAGCAGCCCCCGACAGGGGGAGCTGTTTTTT; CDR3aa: CASSPRQGELFF
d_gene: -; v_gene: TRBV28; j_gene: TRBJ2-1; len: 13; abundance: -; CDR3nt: TGTGCCAGCAGTATGGCCCTCGAAAATGAGCAGTTCTTC; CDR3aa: CASSMALENEQFF
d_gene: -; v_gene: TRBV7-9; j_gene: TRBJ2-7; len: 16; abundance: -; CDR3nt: TGTGCCAGCAGCTCCCCCCCGATAGTGGGGTTCTACGAGCAGTACTTC; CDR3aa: CASSSPPIVGFYEQYF
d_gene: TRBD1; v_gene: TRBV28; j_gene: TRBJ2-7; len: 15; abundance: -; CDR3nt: TGTGCCAGCAGATTGGAGCGGACAGGGGGGAGGGAGCAGTACTTC; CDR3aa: CASRLERTGGREQYF
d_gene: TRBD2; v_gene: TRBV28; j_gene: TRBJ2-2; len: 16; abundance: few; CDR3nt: TGTGCCAGCAGGGACCCTGGGACTACGAACACCGGGGAGCTGTTTTTT; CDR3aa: CASRDPGTTNTGELFF
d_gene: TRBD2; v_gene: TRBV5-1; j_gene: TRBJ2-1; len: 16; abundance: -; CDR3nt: TGCGCCAGCAGCTGGAATAGCGGGAGTCCCCGCAATGAGCAGTTCTTC; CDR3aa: CASSWNSGSPRNEQFF
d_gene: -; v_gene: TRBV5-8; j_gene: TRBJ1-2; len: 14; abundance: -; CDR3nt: TGTGCCAGCAGCTTAATGGGACAAATTTATGGCTACACCTTC; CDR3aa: CASSLMGQIYGYTF
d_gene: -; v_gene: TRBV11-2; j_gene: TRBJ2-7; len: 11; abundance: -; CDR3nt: TGTGCCAGCAGCCCCCTCTACGAGCAGTACTTC; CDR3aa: CASSPLYEQYF
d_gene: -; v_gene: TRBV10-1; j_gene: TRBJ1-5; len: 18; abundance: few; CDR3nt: TGCGCCCGCTCCTCCAGGGCAGGCCAAGTATCGGTCTATCAGCCCCAGCATTTT; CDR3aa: CARSSRAGQVSVYQPQHF
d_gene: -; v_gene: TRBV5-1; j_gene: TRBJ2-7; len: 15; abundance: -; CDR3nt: TGCGCCAGCAGCTTGTATCCCCAGGGTTTTTACGAGCAGTACTTC; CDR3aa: CASSLYPQGFYEQYF
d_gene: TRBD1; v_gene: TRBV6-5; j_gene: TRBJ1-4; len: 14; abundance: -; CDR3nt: TGTGCCAGCAGCCGAGGACAGGGGAATGAAAAACTGTTTTTT; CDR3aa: CASSRGQGNEKLFF
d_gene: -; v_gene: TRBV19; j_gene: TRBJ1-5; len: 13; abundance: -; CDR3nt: TGTGCCAGTACTAGCAGACTCAATCAGCCCCAGCATTTT; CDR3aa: CASTSRLNQPQHF
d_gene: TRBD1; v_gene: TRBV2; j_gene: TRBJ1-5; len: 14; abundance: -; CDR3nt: TGTGCCAGCAGGGTAGACAGGGGGAAAGGGCCCCAGCATTTT; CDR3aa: CASRVDRGKGPQHF
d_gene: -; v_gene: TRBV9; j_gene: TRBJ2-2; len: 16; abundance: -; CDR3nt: TGTGCCAGCAGCGTAGATCTGGCTGAGAACACCGGGGAGCTGTTTTTT; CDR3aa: CASSVDLAENTGELFF
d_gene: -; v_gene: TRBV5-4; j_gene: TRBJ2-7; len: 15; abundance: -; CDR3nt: TGTGCCAGCAGCTGGGACCCCTCGAGCCCCTACGAGCAGTACTTC; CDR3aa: CASSWDPSSPYEQYF
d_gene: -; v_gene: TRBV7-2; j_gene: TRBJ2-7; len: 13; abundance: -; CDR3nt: TGTGCCAGCAGCGAAGACAGGCCTTACGAGCAGTACTTC; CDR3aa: CASSEDRPYEQYF
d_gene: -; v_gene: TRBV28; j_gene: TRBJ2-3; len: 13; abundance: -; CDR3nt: TGTGCCAGCAGTTTATCACCTGTGTATACGCAGTATTTT; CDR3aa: CASSLSPVYTQYF
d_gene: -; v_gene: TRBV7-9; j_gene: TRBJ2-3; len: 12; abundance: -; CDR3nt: TGTGCCAGCAGCTTAGGCGGAAATACGCAGTATTTT; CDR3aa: CASSLGGNTQYF
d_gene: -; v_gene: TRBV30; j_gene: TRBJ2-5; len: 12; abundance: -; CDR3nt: TGTGCCTGGGATCAGGGCGTAGAGACCCAGTACTTC; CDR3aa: CAWDQGVETQYF
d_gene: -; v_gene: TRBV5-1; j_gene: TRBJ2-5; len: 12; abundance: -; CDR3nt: TGCGCCAGCAGCTTGCTCCAAGAGACCCAGTACTTC; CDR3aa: CASSLLQETQYF
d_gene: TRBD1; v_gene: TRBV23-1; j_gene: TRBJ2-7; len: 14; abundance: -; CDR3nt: TGCGCCAGCAGCCCCGGGACAGGGGCTTACGAGCAGTACTTC; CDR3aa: CASSPGTGAYEQYF
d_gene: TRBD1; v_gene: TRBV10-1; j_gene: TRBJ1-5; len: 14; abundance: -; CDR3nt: TGCGCCAGCAGGAGGGGGCTGAGCAATCAGCCCCAGCATTTT; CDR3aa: CASRRGLSNQPQHF
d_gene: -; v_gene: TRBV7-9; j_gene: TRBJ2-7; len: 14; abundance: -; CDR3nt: TGTGCCAGCAGCTTAGTGGGAGGGGGACACGAGCAGTACTTC; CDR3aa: CASSLVGGGHEQYF
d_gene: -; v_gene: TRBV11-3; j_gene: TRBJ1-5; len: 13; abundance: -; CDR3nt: TGTGCCAGCAGCCCAGTAGGGAGACAGCCCCAGCATTTT; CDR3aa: CASSPVGRQPQHF
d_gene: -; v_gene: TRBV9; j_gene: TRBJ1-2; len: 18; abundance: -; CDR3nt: TGTGCCAGCAGCGTAGATGAGGGTATTGCCGGGGGAAGAGATGGCTACACCTTC; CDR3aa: CASSVDEGIAGGRDGYTF
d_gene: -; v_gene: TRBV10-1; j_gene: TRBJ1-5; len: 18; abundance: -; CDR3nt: TGCGCCAGCAGTGTAATTCGGGGGCCGACCTTTTCCGACCAGCCCCAGCATTTT; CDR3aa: CASSVIRGPTFSDQPQHF
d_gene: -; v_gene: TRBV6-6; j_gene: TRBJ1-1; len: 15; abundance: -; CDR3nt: TGTGCCAGCAACAAACAGGGAATTCCGGCCTCTGAAGCTTTCTTT; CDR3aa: CASNKQGIPASEAFF
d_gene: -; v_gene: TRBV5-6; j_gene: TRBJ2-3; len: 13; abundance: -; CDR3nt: TGTGCCAGCAGCCACAGGGTAGCAGATACGCAGTATTTT; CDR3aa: CASSHRVADTQYF
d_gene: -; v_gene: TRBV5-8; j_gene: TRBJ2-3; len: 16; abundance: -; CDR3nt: TGTGCCAGCAGCCCCTACAGTTCCGCTAGCACAGATACGCAGTATTTT; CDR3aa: CASSPYSSASTDTQYF
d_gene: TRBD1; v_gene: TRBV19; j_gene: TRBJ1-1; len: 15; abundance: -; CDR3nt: TGTGCCAGTAGTATCGACGGGACAGGGGTCACTGAAGCTTTCTTT; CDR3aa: CASSIDGTGVTEAFF
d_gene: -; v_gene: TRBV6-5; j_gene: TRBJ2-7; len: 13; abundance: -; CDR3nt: TGTGCCAGCAGTGAGGGGGACCCCTTGGAGCAGCACTTC; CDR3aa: CASSEGDPLEQHF
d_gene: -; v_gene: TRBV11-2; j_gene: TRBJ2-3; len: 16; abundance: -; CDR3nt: TGTGCCAGCAGCTTACGAACCCATACCCGCACAGATACGCAGTATTTT; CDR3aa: CASSLRTHTRTDTQYF
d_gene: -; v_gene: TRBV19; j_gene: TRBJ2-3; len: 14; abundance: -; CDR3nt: TGTGCCAGTAGTATGGGTCAGGCCACAGATACGCAGTATTTT; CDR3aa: CASSMGQATDTQYF
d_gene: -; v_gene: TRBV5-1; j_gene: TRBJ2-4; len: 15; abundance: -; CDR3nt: TGCGCCAGCAGCCCCTATCAAGCGGCCTTGAACATTCAGTACTTC; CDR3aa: CASSPYQAALNIQYF
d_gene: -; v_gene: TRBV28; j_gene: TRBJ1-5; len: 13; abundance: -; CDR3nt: TGTGCCAGCAGTTTGGGGGGAACTCAGCCCCAGCATTTT; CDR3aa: CASSLGGTQPQHF
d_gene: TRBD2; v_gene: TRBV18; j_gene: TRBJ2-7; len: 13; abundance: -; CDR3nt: TGTGCCAGCTCACTAGCGGGAGGCTACGAGCAGTACTTC; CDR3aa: CASSLAGGYEQYF
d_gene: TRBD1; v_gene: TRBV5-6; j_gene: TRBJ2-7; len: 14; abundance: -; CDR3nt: TGTGCCAGCAGCTTGACAGGGGCTTCCTACGAGCAGTACTTC; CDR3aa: CASSLTGASYEQYF
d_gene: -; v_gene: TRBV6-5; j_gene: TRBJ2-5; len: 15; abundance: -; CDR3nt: TGTGCCAGCAGTGCAACAGGACCCGTTCAAGAGACCCAGTACTTC; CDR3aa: CASSATGPVQETQYF
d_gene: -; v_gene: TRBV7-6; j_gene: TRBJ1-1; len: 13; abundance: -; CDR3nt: TGTGCCAGCAGCTTAGGGAAGAACACTGAAGCTTTCTTT; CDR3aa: CASSLGKNTEAFF
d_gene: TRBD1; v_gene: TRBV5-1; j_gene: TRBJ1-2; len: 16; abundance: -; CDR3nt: TGCGCCAGCAGCTTGGAGGGACAGGGGGCGAAAGATGGCTACACCTTC; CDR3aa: CASSLEGQGAKDGYTF
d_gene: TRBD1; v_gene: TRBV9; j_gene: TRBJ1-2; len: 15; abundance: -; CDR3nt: TGTGCCAGCAGCTTCCAGACAGGGGGAGGCTATGGCTACACCTTC; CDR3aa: CASSFQTGGGYGYTF
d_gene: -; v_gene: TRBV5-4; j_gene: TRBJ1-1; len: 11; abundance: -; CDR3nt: TGTGCCAGCGCGGGGAGCACTGAAGCTTTCTTT; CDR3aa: CASAGSTEAFF
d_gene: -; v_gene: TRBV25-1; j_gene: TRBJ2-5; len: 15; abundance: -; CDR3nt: TGTGCCAGCAGTGAATTAACGGGAGCCCAAGAGACCCAGTACTTC; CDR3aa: CASSELTGAQETQYF
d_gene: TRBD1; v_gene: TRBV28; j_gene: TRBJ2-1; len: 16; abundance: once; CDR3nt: TGTGCCAGCAGGCCCCCGGGACAGGAATCCTACAATGAGCAGTTCTTC; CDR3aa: CASRPPGQESYNEQFF
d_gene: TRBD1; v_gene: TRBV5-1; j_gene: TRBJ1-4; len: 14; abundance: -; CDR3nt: TGCGCCAGCAGCCCAGGGGGCCATAATGAAAAACTGTTTTTT; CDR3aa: CASSPGGHNEKLFF
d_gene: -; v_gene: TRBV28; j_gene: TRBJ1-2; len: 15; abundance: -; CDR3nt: TGTGCCAGCAGTTTAGGTAGCAGGGAGGGCTATGGCTACACCTTC; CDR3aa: CASSLGSREGYGYTF
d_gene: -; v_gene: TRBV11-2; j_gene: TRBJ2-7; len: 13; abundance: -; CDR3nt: TGTGCCTCAAACTGGGGTGCGGGTATCGGGCAGTACTTC; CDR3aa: CASNWGAGIGQYF
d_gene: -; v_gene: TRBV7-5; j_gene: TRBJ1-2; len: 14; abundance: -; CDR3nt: TGTGCCAGAAGCTTAATGGACGGAAACTATGGCTACACCTTC; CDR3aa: CARSLMDGNYGYTF
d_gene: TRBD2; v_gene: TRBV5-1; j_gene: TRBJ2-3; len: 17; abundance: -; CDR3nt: TGCGCCAGCAGCTGGGGCAGCGGGGCGGGAGCGTCGGATACGCAGTATTTT; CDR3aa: CASSWGSGAGASDTQYF
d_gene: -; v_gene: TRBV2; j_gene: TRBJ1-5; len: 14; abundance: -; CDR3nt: TGTGCCAGCAGTGAGAACAGGGACAATCAGCCCCAGCATTTT; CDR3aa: CASSENRDNQPQHF
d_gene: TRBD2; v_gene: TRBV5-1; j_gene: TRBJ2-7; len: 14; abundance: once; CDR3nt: TGCGCCAGCAGCTGGACTAGCGGAGCCTACGAGCAGTACTTC; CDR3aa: CASSWTSGAYEQYF
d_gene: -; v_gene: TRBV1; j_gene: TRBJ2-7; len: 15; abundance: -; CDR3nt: TGCACCAGCAGCCCTAGCGGCCCCTTCCCCTACGAGCAGTACTTC; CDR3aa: CTSSPSGPFPYEQYF
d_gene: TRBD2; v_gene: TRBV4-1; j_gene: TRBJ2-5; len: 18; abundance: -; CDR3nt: TGCGCCAGCAGCCAAGTCCGAGCGGGACTAGCTAGCGGAGAGACCCAGTACTTC; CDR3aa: CASSQVRAGLASGETQYF
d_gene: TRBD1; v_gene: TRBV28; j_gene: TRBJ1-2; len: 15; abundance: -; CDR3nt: TGTGCCAGCAGTGCCCCGACAGGGGGCGATTTTGGCTACACCTTC; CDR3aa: CASSAPTGGDFGYTF
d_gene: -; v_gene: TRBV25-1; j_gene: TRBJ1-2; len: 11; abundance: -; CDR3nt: TGTGCCAGCAGGACAGGCTATGGCTACACCTTC; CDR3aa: CASRTGYGYTF
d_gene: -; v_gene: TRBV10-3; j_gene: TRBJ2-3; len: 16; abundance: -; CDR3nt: TGTGCCATCCCCCGGACGCGTGGGTGCGAGGCAGATACGCAGTATTTT; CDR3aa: CAIPRTRGCEADTQYF
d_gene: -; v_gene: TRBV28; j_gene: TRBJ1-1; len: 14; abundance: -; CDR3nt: TGTGCCAGCATCGTTGGAGGGATGAACACTGAAGCTTTCTTT; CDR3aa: CASIVGGMNTEAFF
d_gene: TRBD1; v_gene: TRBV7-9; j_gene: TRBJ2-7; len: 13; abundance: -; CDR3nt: TGTGCCAGCTCCCGGGACAGGGACTACGAGCAGTACTTC; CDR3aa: CASSRDRDYEQYF
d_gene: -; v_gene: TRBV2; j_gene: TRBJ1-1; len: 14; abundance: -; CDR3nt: TGTGCCAGCAGAATAGAGGGATTGAACACTGAAGCTTTCTTT; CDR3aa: CASRIEGLNTEAFF